A single sample gave rise to the 5 T cell receptor beta chains below, sequenced in a study of OX40 agonist ivuxolimab in advanced cancers. Some clones are missing from TCRdb's copy, which holds only in-frame ones; the method was immunoSEQ multiplex PCR. The sample consists of under 60,000 clones, roughly 92% of them appearing once. The sample in question was CD4+ or CD8+ T cells sorted from blood, obtained in a trial of the OX40 agonist ivuxolimab. The receptors derive from an adult with an advanced solid tumor such as melanoma, head and neck, liver or kidney cancer.

The CDR3 DNA reads TGTGCCAGCAGCCCATGGGGTAGCGAGAGGGGAACAGATACGCAGTATTTT. Translation: CASSPWGSERGTDTQYF. V is TRBV13 and J is TRBJ2-3; D possibly matches TRBD1 or TRBD2 (5 bases each). Germline loops: CDR1 PRHDT, CDR2 FYEKMQ (reference sequence). This CDR3 is 17 amino acids long. Deletions cut 5 bases from V and 3 bases from J, with 21 bases between.

The chain links TRBV2 to TRBJ2-7; 10 bases agree with TRBD1. Trimming cost V 2 bases and J 7 bases; bases outside gene matches: 8. The CDR3 loop spans 15 amino acids. Germline lookup yields CDR1 SNHLY and CDR2 FYNNEI. The chain's CDR3 is CASSEFGTGVGEQYF. The CDR3 DNA follows: TGTGCCAGCAGTGAATTCGGGACAGGGGTAGGAGAGCAGTACTTC.

The rearrangement uses TRBV10-3 and TRBJ2-1; D might be TRBD1 or TRBD2, each matching 5 bases. V shed 6 bases and J shed 10 bases, with 13 bases lying between them. Germline V gene data show CDR1 as ENHRY and CDR2 as SYGVKD. The CDR3 is 12 residues long. The CDR3 loop is CAIRDFAGEQFF. Written as DNA, the CDR3 is TGTGCCATCAGGGACTTCGCAGGGGAGCAGTTCTTC.

The chain combines TRBV6-5 with TRBJ1-5; 7 bases map to TRBD1. CDR3 length: 14 amino acids. The V gene end was trimmed by 9 bases and the J gene end by 1 base; junction bases not matched to a gene: 6. From germline, CDR1 is MNHEY and CDR2 SVGAGI. The DNA for the CDR3 is TGTGCCAGATACGGACAGGAAAGCAATCAGCCCCAGCATTTT. Its translation: CARYGQESNQPQHF.

V usage is TRBV19 and J usage is TRBJ1-1; D is uncertain. V lost 8 bases and J 1 base, leaving 5 bases between the germline ends. CDR1 is LNHDA and CDR2 is SQIVND in the germline V gene (reference sequence). The CDR3 contains 11 residues. The CDR3: CASGWNTEAFF. In nucleotides, the CDR3 is TGTGCCAGTGGGTGGAACACTGAAGCTTTCTTT.